What follows are 20 T cell receptor beta chains derived from one specimen sequenced in a study of blood T cells in healthy people across ages. Using a J-beta primer mix together with a sample-barcoded 5' primer, a second PCR was run for roughly 6 to 12 cycles. TCRdb re-called the 5' RACE reads with MiXCR, one entry per CDR3 protein. The profile shows 1.6 million or so distinct CDR3 sequences, about 32% of them singletons. The sample was blood. The receptors originated from a woman aged 25 to 39 in good health.

The chain recombines TRBV7-8 with TRBJ2-3; D remains ambiguous. Between the trimmed V and J ends, which lost 5 bases and 3 bases, there was a span of 9 bases. Germline lookup yields CDR1 SGHVS and CDR2 FQNEAQ. The CDR3 runs to 13 residues. CDR3 DNA: TGTGCCAGCAGCAGGAACAGTACAGATACGCAGTATTTT. Translation gives CASSRNSTDTQYF.

This chain uses TRBV6-1 with TRBJ2-1, with TRBD2 matching 13 bases. The CDR3 is 17 residues long. CDR1 and CDR2 from the germline V gene are MNHNS and SASEGT. After removal of 6 bases from V and 5 bases from J, the junction contained 10 bases not matched to a gene. The CDR3 sequence: CASSLGLAGSINNEQFF. CDR3 in DNA: TGTGCCAGCAGCCTGGGACTAGCGGGATCTATTAACAATGAGCAGTTCTTC.

This clonotype was detected only a few times. The chain links TRBV9 to TRBJ2-1; D uncertain. Germline-derived CDR1 and CDR2 are SGDLS and YYNGEE. V lost 4 bases and J 9 bases, leaving 8 bases between the germline ends. The CDR3 runs to 11 residues. The CDR3 DNA sequence: TGTGCCAGCAGCCACACGGGTGAGCAGTTCTTC. This gives the protein CASSHTGEQFF.

This clonotype was seen only a few times. The gene calls are TRBV11-1 and TRBJ2-1; no firm D call. Germline V gene sequence: CDR1 SGHAT, CDR2 FQDESV (reference sequence). The CDR3 runs to 12 residues. Trimming removed 5 bases at V and 6 bases at J, with 8 bases between. The DNA of the CDR3 is TGTGCCAGCAGCCCTTTGGCCAATGAGCAGTTCTTC. This translates into CASSPLANEQFF.

V usage is TRBV29-1 and J usage is TRBJ1-5, with 8 nucleotides matching TRBD1. Trimming at V came to 3 bases and at J to 5 bases, leaving 6 bases not matched to a gene. Per germline, CDR1 SQVTM and CDR2 ANQGSEA. The CDR3 is made up of 14 amino acids. CDR3 protein: CSVDVGQGDQPQHF. CDR3 nucleotides: TGCAGCGTTGACGTCGGACAGGGCGATCAGCCCCAGCATTTT.

This sequence joins TRBV6-1 and TRBJ2-1, with TRBD2 identical over 13 bases. With 5 bases clipped from V and 7 bases from J, the junction kept 14 bases outside the gene matches. The CDR3 extends over 18 amino acids. Germline lookup yields CDR1 MNHNS and CDR2 SASEGT. The chain's CDR3 is CASSRVYMTSGRQNEQFF. The DNA of the CDR3 is TGTGCCAGCAGTAGGGTGTATATGACTAGCGGGAGGCAAAATGAGCAGTTCTTC.

With respect to this clonotype: One base away lies a much larger clone, so this may be a sequencing read error. CDR3 DNA sequence: TGCAGTGTTAGAGATCTGGGACAGATCTACGAGCAGTACTTC. Protein sequence: CSVRDLGQIYEQYF. V gene TRBV20-1 combines with J gene TRBJ2-7; 7 bases fit TRBD1. In germline, CDR1 is DFQATT, CDR2 SNEGSKA (reference sequence). CDR3 length: 14 residues.

This clonotype was observed at least ten times. The chain couples TRBV6-6 to TRBJ2-7; possibly TRBD1 or TRBD2 for D (5 bases each). CDR3 length equals 12 residues. Germline loops: CDR1 MNHNY, CDR2 SVGAGI (reference sequence). V shed 5 bases and J shed 5 bases, with 10 bases lying between them. CDR3 DNA sequence: TGTGCCAGCAGTCGGGGCGCTAACGAGCAGTACTTC. It translates to CASSRGANEQYF.

In its sample, this clonotype was seen once. At one of its ends the junction is not consistent with the germline gene, which may arise from a read error. V gene TRBV7-2 combines with J gene TRBJ2-7; 9 nucleotides align to TRBD2. CDR1 is SGHTA, CDR2 FQGNSA, per germline. The CDR3 has 20 amino acids. CDR3 DNA sequence: TGTGCCAGCAACTTAGGCGTAGGGGCTAGCGGGATCGGTAGCTCCTACGAGCAGTACTTC. Amino acid sequence: CASNLGVGASGIGSSYEQYF.

This clonotype was recorded a few times. The J gene is TRBJ2-7, the V gene TRBV20-1; D is possibly TRBD2 (6 bases). Trimming shortened V by 3 bases and J by 4 bases, and 16 bases separated the two germline ends. The CDR3 loop spans 14 amino acids. Germline CDR1 and CDR2: DFQATT and SNEGSKA (reference sequence). CDR3 amino acids: CSASPLGRGYEQYF. CDR3 nucleotide sequence: TGCAGTGCTAGTCCTCTAGGACGGGGGTACGAGCAGTACTTC.

The chain carries TRBV7-3 and TRBJ2-5; D tentatively reads TRBD1 or TRBD2 (5 bases each). The J call may be in error: the DNA end matches TRBJ2-7 better. The germline V gene has CDR1 SGHTA and CDR2 FQGTGA. This CDR3 has 13 amino acids. CDR3 nucleotide sequence: TGTGCCAGCAGCTCCTGGGGGTTAAACGAGCAGTACTTC. Protein product: CASSSWGLNEQYF.

This clonotype has a handful of counts. V and J are TRBV15 and TRBJ1-5, with no clear D. V was cut by 0 bases and J by 6 bases, with 9 bases left in between. CDR3 length: 14 amino acids. Germline CDR1 reads LNHNV; CDR2 reads YYDKDF (reference sequence). The CDR3 DNA is TGTGCCACCAGCAGAGATCTCAACGGTCAGCCCCAGCATTTT. Translating gives CATSRDLNGQPQHF.

This rearrangement joins TRBV27 to TRBJ2-1; 7 bases match TRBD2. With 7 bases clipped from V and 2 bases from J, the junction kept 5 bases outside the gene matches. The germline gives CDR1 MNHEY, CDR2 SMNVEV (reference sequence). This CDR3 comprises 14 residues. The CDR3 spells CASTRLATYNEQFF. DNA for the CDR3: TGTGCCAGCACCCGACTAGCTACCTACAATGAGCAGTTCTTC.

This clonotype was seen more than once but under ten times. This chain links TRBV5-1 with TRBJ2-5, with 7 positions matching TRBD2. CDR3 length: 15 residues. V shed 7 bases and J 0 bases; nucleotides not matched to a gene: 9. Germline assignment: CDR1 SGHRS and CDR2 YFSETQ. Written as DNA, the CDR3 is TGCGCCAGCGCACCTAGCGGATGGTACCAAGAGACCCAGTACTTC. Its translation is CASAPSGWYQETQYF.

This clonotype was found many times. J is TRBJ2-5 and V is TRBV7-2; 7 nucleotides agree with TRBD1. V trimming: 5 bases; J trimming: 5 bases; junction bases outside the gene matches: 8. The CDR3 is made up of 14 amino acids. CDR1 and CDR2 from the germline V gene are SGHTA and FQGNSA. This CDR3 is CASSSTTGRETQYF. DNA for the CDR3: TGTGCCAGCAGCAGCACGACAGGGCGGGAGACCCAGTACTTC. The whole variable domain, filled in from reference TRBV7-2 and TRBJ2-5, reads GAGVSQSPSNKVTEKGKDVELRCDPISGHTALYWYRQSLGQGLEFLIYFQGNSAPDKSGLPSDRFSAERTGGSVSTLTIQRTQQEDSAVYLCASSSTTGRETQYFGPGTRLLVL.

The table lists this clonotype with many counts. The chain joins TRBV29-1 to TRBJ2-5; D might be TRBD1 (6 bases). The CDR3 runs to 15 residues. Trimming removed 5 bases from V and 1 base from J, with 17 bases in between. Germline V gene sequence: CDR1 SQVTM, CDR2 ANQGSEA. CDR3 in amino acids: CSVREGHHVQETQYF. CDR3 bases: TGCAGCGTTCGAGAGGGACACCACGTCCAAGAGACCCAGTACTTC.

The rearrangement joins TRBV20-1 to TRBJ2-1; D possibly matches TRBD1 or TRBD2 (5 bases each). The CDR3 spans 15 residues. V lost 0 bases, J lost 2 bases, and 11 bases lay in between. CDR1 and CDR2 (germline): DFQATT, SNEGSKA (reference sequence). This CDR3 reads CSAREGRAPYNEQFF. The DNA of the CDR3 is TGCAGTGCTAGAGAGGGGCGGGCCCCCTACAATGAGCAGTTCTTC.

This clonotype has more than one count but fewer than ten. The J gene is TRBJ2-7, the V gene TRBV20-1, with a weak D call TRBD2 (6 bases). The V gene's germline CDR1 is DFQATT and CDR2 SNEGSKA (reference sequence). The CDR3 runs to 14 residues. The V and J ends lost 0 bases and 3 bases respectively, with 12 bases between them. The CDR3 loop reads CSARDRAGLYEQYF. DNA of the CDR3: TGCAGTGCTAGAGATCGGGCGGGGCTCTACGAGCAGTACTTC.

J is TRBJ2-7 and V is TRBV30, with D possibly matching TRBD2 (6 bases). Germline V gives CDR1 GTSNPN, CDR2 SVGIG (reference sequence). V dropped 0 bases and J dropped 7 bases, with 13 bases sitting between them. This CDR3 contains 13 residues. CDR3 protein: CAWSVPRRGEQYF. The DNA of the CDR3 is TGTGCCTGGAGTGTACCACGTCGGGGGGAGCAGTACTTC.

Worth noting for this clonotype: Its ends do not fully match the called genes, so a read error is possible. The chain joins TRBV28 to TRBJ2-3; D remains ambiguous. The CDR3 contains 12 residues. Germline CDR1 MDHEN, CDR2 SYDVKM. The CDR3 protein is CASRLFINTQYF. In DNA form, the CDR3 reads TGTGCCAGCCGTTTATTTATAAATACGCAGTATTTT.